This T cell receptor (beta chain) was identified during a study of beta chain features in type 1 diabetes (dated by TCRdb to 2016 to 2018). For context, the study as a whole: No differences in mean age, gender distribution, total cell number or subset yield were found between patients and healthy donors. Across all samples, some 110,000,000 sorted cells were examined, and cell number per subset correlated strongly with RNA yield. Naive and central memory subsets were obtained from all 30 or so donors, but regulatory and stem cell-like memory subsets were isolated from only 8 patients and roughly eight healthy donors. In the study, recently diagnosed type 1 diabetes patients and matched healthy donors were compared on the TCRB repertoires of their sorted circulating CD4+ T cell subsets.

Sequences SGHRS (CDR1) and YFSETQ (CDR2) are obtained from the germline V gene. There are 13 amino acids in the CDR3, from cysteine to phenylalanine inclusive. Only the CDR3 DNA stays, 39 bases, in frame from base 1. For this chain, trimming is 5 bases at the V end and 4 bases at the J end, and the number of junction bases without a gene match is 4. The entire amount of isolated RNA was reverse transcribed using the High Capacity cDNA Reverse Transcription Kit, so the sequenced TCRB transcripts were expressed ones. Deep immunoSEQ sequencing was applied to naive, central memory and regulatory T cell samples, giving an average of around 4 million total reads per sample. After sorted cells were lysed in RLT buffer, RNA was extracted with DNase-treated RNeasy Micro or Mini kits, with the choice depending on cell number. To prevent cross-contamination, each cell subset was processed individually, whereas patient and healthy donor samples were processed jointly. TCRB sequences were amplified from cDNA with the immunoSEQ multiplex PCR, producing 87-bp fragments spanning the CDR3 region. Sequencing of the amplicons was done on the Illumina HiSeq platform. Per the source publication's procedure: Synthetic template baselines were used to correct PCR bias computationally, reads within Hamming distance 2 were collapsed, and singletons that could not be merged were discarded. Reads were aligned against IMGT to assign V, D and J genes, CDR3 length and insertions or deletions at six rearrangement sites. Clonotype counts were normalized to sorted cell number within each subset before computing true diversity and Gini coefficients with the tcR R package. The overlap coefficient, calculated on TCRB nucleotide sequences, was used to measure repertoire sharing. In TCRdb, the immuneACCESS table is reduced to in-frame sequences with V and J assigned. These tables do not hold every clone; where another copy was compared, an unresolved V gene accounts for under half, and the others remain unexplained. The V and J calls and the clone size are those of that table, but D and trimming were determined from the DNA. Present in this sample are around 140,000 clones, around 10% of which were seen just once. Clones ranked in the top ten supply 0.65% to 0.75% of the sample.

This clone was seen a handful of times. Its specific antigen is unknown. Base qualities are missing; no much larger clone stands one base away. The investigation overall reported the following: Naive, central memory and regulatory TCRB repertoires appeared to be more similar among patients than among healthy donors. Only small numbers of individuals were included in the HLA sub-analyses, which left unresolved whether HLA type had any influence on TCRB rearrangement. Shorter templates might have been favored by PCR, but patient and control samples were amplified and corrected together, so both groups would have been affected equally by any skew. A moderate but significant shortening of TCRB CDR3 length was observed in type 1 diabetes patients in all four CD4+ subsets. At VDJ recombination sites, patients with type 1 diabetes made fewer insertions and deleted more nucleotides, a pattern implying thymic rearrangement abnormalities. Because cDNA was sequenced instead of genomic DNA, highly expressing activated cells could be over-represented, though the groups showed no difference in activation or CD3 levels.

Each donor gave one peripheral blood draw, about 110 mL on average, collected into heparinised tubes. A BD FACSAria II and a panel including CD45RO, CCR7, CD25, CD127, CD95 and CD27 were used to sort naive, central memory, regulatory and stem cell-like memory CD4+ T cells. Purity was above 95% for every sorted population. PBMCs were isolated immediately by Lymphoprep density gradient centrifugation and stained directly without culture. Samples were stained and sorted in pairs, with one healthy donor and one patient per experiment, so that batch effects were minimized. The rearranged chain carries TRBV5-1 and TRBJ1-2; TRBD1 fits 8 bases in the junction. The specimen was central memory CD4+ T cells from blood. This TCR came from a man aged 30 to 39 with type 1 diabetes. DNA sequence: TGCGCCAGCAGACCTGGACAGGGCTATGGCTACACCTTC. The resulting protein is CASRPGQGYGYTF. Here the CDR3 is joined to the reference TRBV5-1 and TRBJ1-2 genes, and the full variable domain is: KAGVTQTPRYLIKTRGQQVTLSCSPISGHRSVSWYQQTPGQGLQFLFEYFSETQRNKGNFPGRFSGRQFSNSRSEMNVSTLELGDSALYLCASRPGQGYGYTFGSGTRLTVV.